This TCR beta chain was captured in a study of T cells in tuberculosis. Using immunoSEQ multiplex PCR, the repertoire was profiled, and TCRdb retains in-frame clones only, with some absent. The sample includes approximately 59,000 clones, approximately 88% seen only once; the top ten take about a fifth. The germline gives CDR1 SQVTM, CDR2 ANQGSEA. The CDR3 loop spans 16 amino acids. After removal of 4 bases from V and 5 bases from J, the junction contained 10 bases not matched to a gene. After thawing and overnight rest, PBMC were stained with GMM-loaded CD1B tetramer, viability dye and anti-CD3 for sorting. The lipid loaded on the CD1B tetramers was C32 glucose monomycolate from Rhodococcus equi.

Sequenced: CD1b-GMM tetramer-negative cells sorted from PBMCs. The V and J genes are TRBV29-1 and TRBJ2-3, with 12 bases lining up with TRBD1. The origin of this receptor is an adult woman with latent tuberculosis. CDR3 protein: CSVVWWDRGLRDTQYF. CDR3 sequence (DNA): TGCAGCGTTGTTTGGTGGGACAGGGGGCTAAGAGATACGCAGTATTTT.